A selection of T cell receptor beta chains follows, all from one sample in a study of technical replicates of blood from several donors. Method: immunoSEQ multiplex PCR; TCRdb's copy keeps in-frame clones and lacks some. The sample has 68,000 or so clones, roughly 97% seen once. Sequenced: T cells isolated from PBMCs. These TCRs come from a human donor in good health. Both conserved end residues are part of each CDR3. The order of the fields is V gene, D gene, J gene, clone size, CDR3 DNA, CDR3 protein. D genes are given only for firm matches. Size is stated for part of the rows, as once, few or many counts, or as a class when the clone is expanded.

>TRBV6-1|.|TRBJ1-4|.
TGTGCCAGCAGTGAAGGTGTAGGGGGAAAACTGTTTTTT
CASSEGVGGKLFF
>TRBV19|TRBD2|TRBJ2-1|once
TGTGCCAGTAGTCTAGCGGGACTCTCCTACAATGAGCAGTTCTTC
CASSLAGLSYNEQFF
>TRBV15|TRBD1|TRBJ1-3|.
TGTGCCACCAGCAGAACAGGGGCAGGAAACACCATATATTTT
CATSRTGAGNTIYF
>TRBV12-5|TRBD1|TRBJ1-1|.
TGTGCTAGTGGTCCTGGACAGGGTGCGAACACTGAAGCTTTCTTT
CASGPGQGANTEAFF
>TRBV7-9|TRBD2|TRBJ2-1|.
TGTGCCAGCAGCGGTCCCCGGACTAGGGATATTGAGCAGTTCTTC
CASSGPRTRDIEQFF
>TRBV5-1|.|TRBJ2-5|.
TGCGCCAGCAGCTTGGTGGCGGGCGAGGAGACCCAGTACTTC
CASSLVAGEETQYF
>TRBV7-6|.|TRBJ2-7|.
TGTGCCAGCAGCCCGATAGTAGGGGCCTACGAGCAGTACTTC
CASSPIVGAYEQYF
>TRBV30|TRBD1|TRBJ2-2|.
TGTGCCTGGAGTAGGGGGACAGGGTTGGCCGGGGAGCTGTTTTTT
CAWSRGTGLAGELFF
>TRBV5-1|.|TRBJ2-7|once
TGCGCCAGCGCAATGAGGAGCTCCTACGAGCAGTACTTC
CASAMRSSYEQYF
>TRBV9|TRBD2|TRBJ2-1|.
TGTGCCAGCAGGGGAGGACTAGCGGACAATGAGCAGTTCTTC
CASRGGLADNEQFF
>TRBV30|.|TRBJ2-5|.
TGTGCCTGGAGTTGGAAGGGAGCGGGGACCCAGTACTTC
CAWSWKGAGTQYF
>TRBV6-4|.|TRBJ1-2|.
TGTGCCAGCAGTGACTCGCCTCACGTAAGACAGCCTTCGGGTCGCTACACCTTC
CASSDSPHVRQPSGRYTF
>TRBV9|TRBD1|TRBJ2-1|.
TGTGCCAGCAGCGGGGGACAGGGAAACAATGAGCAGTTCTTC
CASSGGQGNNEQFF
>TRBV9|TRBD2|TRBJ2-3|.
TGTGCCAGCAGCGTCCTAGCGGGAGCAAACACAGATACGCAGTATTTT
CASSVLAGANTDTQYF
>TRBV9|TRBD2|TRBJ2-7|once
TGTGCCAGCACCCCAGGTGGTAGCGGGCTCTACGAGCAGTACTTC
CASTPGGSGLYEQYF
>TRBV7-9|.|TRBJ1-6|.
TGTGCCAGCAGGCTAGGGGGTACCTATAATTCACCCCTCCACTTT
CASRLGGTYNSPLHF
>TRBV4-1|.|TRBJ2-7|.
TGCGCCAGCACCCCCCTCGGGACTCCCGGCTCCGAGCAGTACTTC
CASTPLGTPGSEQYF
>TRBV7-9|TRBD2|TRBJ2-1|.
TGTGCCAGCAGCTTAACGAGCGGGGCCTTACACAATGAGCAGTTCTTC
CASSLTSGALHNEQFF
>TRBV6-1|.|TRBJ1-3|.
TGTGCCAGCAACTTGGGAGCCTCTGGAAACACCATATATTTT
CASNLGASGNTIYF
>TRBV9|TRBD2|TRBJ2-5|.
TGTGCCAGCAGCGTAGGAGTAGCGGGCACTATTCAAGAGACCCAGTACTTC
CASSVGVAGTIQETQYF
>TRBV18|.|TRBJ2-2|.
TGTGCCAGCTCACCCAGGACACCTTCCGGATGGACCGGGGAGCTGTTTTTT
CASSPRTPSGWTGELFF
>TRBV6-5|.|TRBJ1-1|.
TGTGCCAGCAGATGGGGAGCCGAAGCTTTCTTT
CASRWGAEAFF
>TRBV19|TRBD2|TRBJ2-3|.
TGTGCCAGTAGTTATCTAGCGGGAGAAGATACGCAGTATTTT
CASSYLAGEDTQYF
>TRBV11-3|TRBD2|TRBJ2-1|.
TGTGCCAGCAGCCAATCTAGCGGGACCTACAATGAGCAGTTCTTC
CASSQSSGTYNEQFF
>TRBV5-1|.|TRBJ2-5|.
TGCGCCAGCAGCTTGAGAAGGACAGCCCAAGAGACCCAGTACTTC
CASSLRRTAQETQYF
>TRBV9|TRBD1|TRBJ1-2|.
TGTGCCAGCAGCGCTTGGGACAGCTCTAACTATGGCTACACCTTC
CASSAWDSSNYGYTF
>TRBV30|.|TRBJ2-5|.
TGTGCCTGGAGTGGCGCTGCACAAGAGACCCAGTACTTC
CAWSGAAQETQYF
>TRBV6-1|TRBD1|TRBJ2-7|.
TGTGCCAGCACCCGAACAGGGGGCGAGCAGTACTTC
CASTRTGGEQYF
>TRBV18|.|TRBJ2-7|.
TGTGCCAGCTCACGCGCGGCCGCCTACGAGCAGTACTTC
CASSRAAAYEQYF
>TRBV9|.|TRBJ1-1|.
TGTGCCAGCAGCGTAGAGGGGGTTGAAGCTTTCTTT
CASSVEGVEAFF
>TRBV28|TRBD1|TRBJ2-7|.
TGTGCCAGCAGAAAATCCGGGACAGGGACTTACGAGCAGTACTTC
CASRKSGTGTYEQYF
>TRBV5-1|.|TRBJ1-4|.
TGCGCCAGCAGCTCGGGGACTTCCAATGTTGAAAAACTGTTTTTT
CASSSGTSNVEKLFF
>TRBV7-2|.|TRBJ2-5|.
TGTGCCAGCAGCTTAGTCTCACTCCAAGAGACCCAGTACTTC
CASSLVSLQETQYF
>TRBV18|.|TRBJ1-5|.
TGTGCCAGCTCACCAACAGCAAGTTTCTATGAGCCCCAGCATTTT
CASSPTASFYEPQHF
>TRBV6-5|.|TRBJ2-2|.
TGTGCCAGCAGTCGAGGGACCGGGGAGCTGTTTTTT
CASSRGTGELFF
>TRBV10-3|TRBD1|TRBJ1-4|.
TGTGCCATCAGTGAGTCGGCCTCCGGGACAGGGAGTGAAAAACTGTTTTTT
CAISESASGTGSEKLFF
>TRBV7-3|TRBD1|TRBJ2-7|.
TGTGCCAGCAGCTTAAACCGGACAGGGGGACCCGACGAGCAGTACTTC
CASSLNRTGGPDEQYF
>TRBV28|.|TRBJ1-3|.
TGTGCCAGCAGTCCCCCGGGGACTGGAAACACCATATATTTT
CASSPPGTGNTIYF
>TRBV5-1|TRBD1|TRBJ2-2|.
TGCGCCAGCAGCGGGGGACAGGGGGTCCTCTCGAACACCGGGGAGCTGTTTTTT
CASSGGQGVLSNTGELFF
>TRBV29-1|.|TRBJ2-4|.
TGCAGCGCTGGCAGAGAGGTATGGTTTGACAAAAACATTCAGTACTTC
CSAGREVWFDKNIQYF
>TRBV14|TRBD2|TRBJ2-7|.
TGTGCCAGCAGCCAAGATCTCGGACTAGCGGGAAAAGTCTACGAGCAGTACTTC
CASSQDLGLAGKVYEQYF
>TRBV6-5|.|TRBJ1-5|.
TGTGCCAGCAGTTTCCGACTGGATCAGCCCCAGCATTTT
CASSFRLDQPQHF
>TRBV5-4|TRBD1|TRBJ2-1|.
TGTGCCAGCAGGCGGGACAGGGGGGTCCTTGAGCAGTTCTTC
CASRRDRGVLEQFF
>TRBV12-5|TRBD1|TRBJ2-7|.
TGTGCTAGTGGTTTACAGGGGACCCGTGACGAGCAGTACTTC
CASGLQGTRDEQYF
>TRBV19|.|TRBJ2-3|.
TGTGCCAGTAGTATAGATGTCATTCCGCAGTATTTT
CASSIDVIPQYF
>TRBV28|TRBD2|TRBJ2-7|.
TGTGCCAGCAGTCCTAGCGGGAGGACCTACGAGCAGTACTTC
CASSPSGRTYEQYF
>TRBV5-1|TRBD2|TRBJ2-1|.
TGCGCCAGCAGCCTAGGGACTAGCGGGAGTAGGGAGCAGTTCTTC
CASSLGTSGSREQFF
>TRBV14|.|TRBJ2-2|.
TGTGCCAGCAGCCAAGGGTGGGGGCAGAACACCGGGGAGCTGTTTTTT
CASSQGWGQNTGELFF
>TRBV30|TRBD1|TRBJ1-5|.
TGTGCCTTTGACAGGGGAGGTCAGCCCCAGCATTTT
CAFDRGGQPQHF
>TRBV6-6|TRBD1|TRBJ2-1|.
TGTGCCAGCAGTTCTCCGGGACAGGGGGCGTCTGAGCAGTTCTTC
CASSSPGQGASEQFF
>TRBV19|TRBD2|TRBJ2-7|.
TGTGCCAGTAGTATAGAAGGACTAGCGGGAGACGAGCAGTACTTC
CASSIEGLAGDEQYF
>TRBV19|.|TRBJ1-2|.
TGTGCCAGTATTGATGTACGACAGTCCTCCCACTATGGCTACACCTTC
CASIDVRQSSHYGYTF
>TRBV4-3|.|TRBJ1-4|.
TGCGCCAGCAGCCCCACTGGGGCTACCAATGAAAAACTGTTTTTT
CASSPTGATNEKLFF
>TRBV28|TRBD1|TRBJ2-1|.
TGTGCCATCCGGGACAGCTCCTACAATGAGCAGTTCTTC
CAIRDSSYNEQFF
>TRBV28|.|TRBJ1-3|.
TGTGCCAGCAGTTTGGGGGCCGCGGGAAACACCATATATTTT
CASSLGAAGNTIYF